This T cell receptor beta chain was recorded in a study of cytomegalovirus exposure and HLA in healthy donors. CDR1 and CDR2 from the germline V gene are ENHRY and SYGVKD. V was shortened by 4 bases and J by 2 bases, with 15 bases between the two germline ends. The CDR3 has 15 residues. Donors likely had unrecorded immune exposures despite being nominally healthy when sampled. Turning to this clone: Its target is unknown.

General study points: The study listed 164 cytomegalovirus-associated TCR beta chains. Later work found most CMV-associated TCR beta chains apparently HLA-restricted.

PCR employed 60 Vbeta and 13 Jbeta primers. TCRdb's table, derived via immunoSEQ multiplex PCR, lists solely in-frame clones and lacks some. Of 110,000 or so clones in the sample, roughly 79% were seen once. Sample: PBMCs. The sequence was obtained from a man in his forties in good health and CMV-seronegative. This sequence joins TRBV10-3 and TRBJ2-7, with a weak D call TRBD1 (6 bases). CDR3 bases: TGTGCCATCAGTGCCGAAAAACGGGACACCTACGAGCAGTACTTC. Its protein is CAISAEKRDTYEQYF.